Included here is one T cell receptor beta chain sequence, with context. Its antigen is not identified. This record comes from a study of T cell clones after liver transplantation. Across the study: As an antigen-independent comparator, third-party-reactive TCRbeta sequences came from pre-transplant mixed lymphocyte reactions. Samples came pre-transplant, pre-randomization before withdrawal, and post-randomization after withdrawal ended. Study-wide results and limits: Post-transplant, graft-donor-reactive CD4 TCRbeta sequences in blood dropped significantly in most of the 8 subjects.

Measured with immunoSEQ multiplex PCR; TCRdb has only the in-frame clones, and not every one. The repertoire consists of 55,000 to 80,000 clones, with roughly 90% occurring once and the leading ten covering roughly 2.5%. This receptor was identified in a human donor who received a liver transplant. The starting material was CD4+ T cells from blood, obtained before liver transplant.

CDR3 loop: CASSLGGSPLHF. CDR3 DNA: TGTGCCAGCAGCTTGGGCGGATCACCCCTCCACTTT. This chain uses TRBV7-2 with TRBJ1-6; unclear D gene. Trimming cost V 3 bases and J 10 bases, with 7 bases left between them. This CDR3 is 12 amino acids long. The germline V gene has CDR1 SGHTA and CDR2 FQGNSA.